One TCR beta chain is described in this entry. Its specificity is unknown. The CDR3 covers 15 residues. Germline V gene data show CDR1 as SEHNR and CDR2 as FQNEAQ (reference sequence). V lost 2 bases and J 3 bases, leaving 10 bases between the germline ends. The entry originates in a study of T cell responses to AZD1222 COVID-19 vaccine. Sequencing used immunoSEQ multiplex PCR; TCRdb keeps in-frame clones, though not all of them. The sample consists of about 110,000 clones, about 92% of them appearing once. Regarding the study as a whole: The sample set comprised mostly white British donors with more females, and clonal diversity was possibly underestimated. Once two AZD1222 doses were given, Spike-specific TCR breadth and depth went up.

The clonotype originates from an adult who received the AZD1222 COVID-19 vaccine. The sample consisted of peripheral blood, taken 28 days after the second AZD1222 dose. The chain employs TRBV7-9 and TRBJ2-2; weak D call: TRBD1 (5 bases). This CDR3 reads CASSLLGRDTGELFF. The DNA of the CDR3 is TGTGCCAGCAGCTTATTAGGCAGGGACACCGGGGAGCTGTTTTTT.